This T cell receptor beta chain was sequenced in a study of cytomegalovirus exposure and HLA in healthy donors. Looking at the study overall: Researchers previously reported finding some 110 million unique TCR beta sequences from 150 million to 200 million T cells.

CDR1 SGHAT and CDR2 FQDESV come from the germline V gene (reference sequence). This CDR3 spans 18 amino acids. The V end was cut by 0 bases, the J end by 5 bases, with 22 bases between. Findings of the study overall: Previous analysis showed most TCR beta V segments were productive about 90% or about 30% of the time. Rarity characterized most TCR sequences, yet some public TCRs appeared in many donors.

The PCR ran on 60 Vbeta and 13 Jbeta primers. TCRdb keeps only in-frame clones here, not all; method: immunoSEQ multiplex PCR. The sample has 150,000 to 200,000 clones, 10% to 15% seen once. Points on this clone: The antigen remains unidentified.

V gene TRBV11-1 combines with J gene TRBJ1-1, with a possible D match to TRBD1 (5 bases). The source of this sequence is a man in his fifties in good health and CMV-seropositive. Sequenced material: PBMCs. The CDR3 DNA reads as TGTGCCAGCAGCTTAGCCGGGAATCAGGGATATAGCGGGACTGAAGCTTTCTTT. Its translation is CASSLAGNQGYSGTEAFF.